Presented here are 26 T cell receptor beta chains from one specimen sequenced in a study of T cell responses to AZD1222 COVID-19 vaccine. Repertoires were generated with immunoSEQ multiplex PCR, while TCRdb's copy carries only in-frame clones and drops some. Of about 60,000 clones in the sample, 86% were seen once. The sample in question was peripheral blood, obtained 28 days after the second AZD1222 dose. The receptors come from an adult who received the AZD1222 COVID-19 vaccine.

J is TRBJ2-2 and V is TRBV7-2; D gene ambiguous. The germline gives CDR1 SGHTA, CDR2 FQGNSA. The CDR3 consists of 15 residues. With 3 bases removed from V and 0 bases from J, the gap between germline ends came to 8 bases. DNA of the CDR3: TGTGCCAGCAGCTTCAGAGCTACGAACACCGGGGAGCTGTTTTTT. Residues: CASSFRATNTGELFF.

The genes are TRBV7-9 and TRBJ2-2, with a possible D match to TRBD1 (5 bases). The CDR3 consists of 16 residues. V was trimmed by 0 bases and J by 4 bases, leaving 12 bases between them. CDR1 and CDR2 from the germline V gene are SEHNR and FQNEAQ (reference sequence). CDR3 nucleotide sequence: TGTGCCAGCAGCTTAGCGGAAGGGGCCGGCACCGGGGAGCTGTTTTTT. Translated: CASSLAEGAGTGELFF.

This clone has only a few counts. CDR3: CASRDRPNTGELFF. CDR3 sequence (DNA): TGTGCCAGCAGGGACAGGCCGAACACCGGGGAGCTGTTTTTT. The chain is built from TRBV2 and TRBJ2-2, with 7 bases lining up with TRBD1. The CDR3 spans 14 residues. Germline CDR1 reads SNHLY; CDR2 reads FYNNEI. With 6 bases clipped from V and 0 bases from J, the junction kept 1 base outside the gene matches.

CDR3 protein: CASSGTGTEAFF. The CDR3 region has the DNA TGTGCCAGCAGCGGGACAGGGACTGAAGCTTTCTTT. The chain is built from TRBV5-5 and TRBJ1-1, with 9 nucleotides matching TRBD1. CDR3 length: 12 residues. Germline CDR1 is SGHKS and CDR2 is YYEKEE (reference sequence). With V trimmed by 4 bases and J by 5 bases, 0 bases remained unmatched.

This clone showed up just a few times. The chain recombines TRBV18 with TRBJ2-2, with 7 bases aligning to TRBD1. In germline, CDR1 is KGHSH, CDR2 LQKENI. The CDR3 has 14 residues. V trimming: 6 bases; J trimming: 4 bases; junction bases outside the gene matches: 5. The CDR3 coding sequence is TGTGCCAGCTCCTCACAGGGGCCCACCGGGGAGCTGTTTTTT. As protein: CASSSQGPTGELFF. Variable domain in full (rest from reference TRBV18 and TRBJ2-2): NAGVMQNPRHLVRRRGQEARLRCSPMKGHSHVYWYRQLPEEGLKFMVYLQKENIIDESGMPKERFSAEFPKEGPSILRIQQVVRGDSAAYFCASSSQGPTGELFFGEGSRLTVL.

The chain has TRBV3-1 (or the pseudogene TRBV3-2) and TRBJ2-2; D gene ambiguous. The V and J ends lost 4 bases and 4 bases respectively, with 7 bases between them. Germline lookup yields CDR1 LGHDT and CDR2 YNNKEL (reference sequence). The CDR3 is made up of 13 amino acids. As DNA, the CDR3 is TGTGCCAGCAGCCTACAGTCCACCGGGGAGCTGTTTTTT. This encodes CASSLQSTGELFF.

V gene TRBV5-5 combines with J gene TRBJ2-2; the match to TRBD1 covers 10 bases. CDR1 SGHKS and CDR2 YYEKEE come from the germline V gene (reference sequence). The V and J ends lost 5 bases and 5 bases, in that order; junction bases with no gene match: 6. The CDR3 length is 15 residues. For the CDR3, the DNA is TGTGCCAGCAGTCTGGACAGGGGGGGTACCGGGGAGCTGTTTTTT. Translating gives CASSLDRGGTGELFF.

The rearrangement joins TRBV5-6 to TRBJ2-3; TRBD2 aligns across 13 bases. CDR3 length equals 16 residues. The ends lost 5 bases at V and 3 bases at J; junction bases unmatched: 6. Germline V gives CDR1 SGHDT, CDR2 YYEEEE. The CDR3 protein is CASRKGLAGVTDTQYF. CDR3 bases: TGTGCCAGCAGAAAAGGACTAGCGGGAGTGACAGATACGCAGTATTTT.

The chain combines TRBV28 with TRBJ2-6; a possible D gene is TRBD1 (5 bases). Germline V gene data show CDR1 as MDHEN and CDR2 as SYDVKM. This CDR3 has 17 amino acids. Trimming stripped 6 bases from V and 2 bases from J, with 17 bases between. CDR3 region: CASSADTWATGANVLTF. In DNA form, the CDR3 reads TGTGCCAGCAGCGCGGACACTTGGGCAACTGGGGCCAACGTCCTGACTTTC.

This chain uses TRBV27 with TRBJ2-7; D gene unclear. CDR1 is MNHEY, CDR2 SMNVEV, per germline (reference sequence). The CDR3 runs 15 residues. V was clipped by 0 bases and J by 3 bases, with 12 bases between them. CDR3 DNA: TGTGCCAGCAGTTTATCGGTGGGAAACGGCTACGAGCAGTACTTC. It codes for CASSLSVGNGYEQYF.

The rearrangement joins TRBV19 to TRBJ2-1; 9 bases map to TRBD2. Unmatched junction bases numbered 5, after V lost 8 bases and J lost 3 bases. Germline V gene data show CDR1 as LNHDA and CDR2 as SQIVND (reference sequence). This CDR3 is 14 amino acids long. The CDR3 sequence: CASVSGRRYNEQFF. The CDR3 nucleotides are TGTGCCAGTGTGAGCGGGAGGCGCTACAATGAGCAGTTCTTC.

The V call is TRBV19, the J call TRBJ2-7; tentative D call: TRBD2 (5 bases). The CDR3 spans 16 residues. The germline V gene has CDR1 LNHDA and CDR2 SQIVND (reference sequence). V lost 6 bases to trimming and J lost 3 bases, with 21 bases between them. The CDR3 bases are TGTGCCAGTAGCCGATGGACCGCCGCTCGGGACTACGAGCAGTACTTC. Protein sequence: CASSRWTAARDYEQYF. Variable domain in full (rest from reference TRBV19 and TRBJ2-7): DGGITQSPKYLFRKEGQNVTLSCEQNLNHDAMYWYRQDPGQGLRLIYYSQIVNDFQKGDIAEGYSVSREKKESFPLTVTSAQKNPTAFYLCASSRWTAARDYEQYFGPGTRLTVT.

V usage is TRBV6-1 and J usage is TRBJ2-7; unclear D gene. The CDR3 runs to 15 residues. Per the germline V gene, CDR1 is MNHNS and CDR2 is SASEGT. Trimming stripped 0 bases from V and 4 bases from J, with 13 bases between. The CDR3 here is CASSEAVPGVYEQYF. DNA of the CDR3: TGTGCCAGCAGTGAAGCTGTCCCTGGGGTATACGAGCAGTACTTC.

The chain has TRBV5-8 and TRBJ1-6; D unclear. This CDR3 has 15 amino acids. V was trimmed by 1 base and J by 4 bases, leaving 9 bases between them. CDR1 SGHTS and CDR2 YDEGEE come from the germline V gene. CDR3 residues: CASSLRSYYNSPLHF. DNA of the CDR3: TGTGCCAGCAGCTTGCGCTCATATTATAATTCACCCCTCCACTTT.

For this clone: A junction boundary mismatches the germline segment, possibly from a read error. The chain carries TRBV11-2 and TRBJ1-3; 8 nucleotides align to TRBD1. This CDR3 is 14 amino acids long. Germline values: CDR1 SGHAT, CDR2 FQNNGV. The CDR3: CASSLARTGTSLDF. The CDR3 DNA reads TGTGCCAGCAGCTTAGCTCGGACAGGGACTTCTTTGGATTTT.

The sample holds a few counts of this clone. This chain links TRBV6-2 or TRBV6-3 with TRBJ1-5; D gene unclear. The germline V gene encodes CDR1 MNHEY and CDR2 SVGEGT. This CDR3 is 12 amino acids long. Trimming pared 2 bases from V and 6 bases from J, leaving 5 bases between. The CDR3 reads CASSYRPQPQHF. The CDR3 DNA sequence: TGTGCCAGCAGTTACCGCCCTCAGCCCCAGCATTTT.

The chain uses TRBV7-8 and TRBJ2-6, with D possibly matching TRBD2 (6 bases). In germline, CDR1 is SGHVS, CDR2 FQNEAQ. The CDR3 has 13 residues. V dropped 8 bases and J dropped 1 base, with 6 bases sitting between them. Here the CDR3 reads CASGGSGANVLTF. CDR3 nucleotide sequence: TGTGCCAGCGGGGGGTCTGGGGCCAACGTCCTGACTTTC.

The V call is TRBV6-5, the J call TRBJ1-4, with 8 bases that match TRBD1. The germline gives CDR1 MNHEY, CDR2 SVGAGI. Trimming took 6 bases from V and 8 from J; bases not matched to a gene: 8. The CDR3 is 14 amino acids. In DNA form, the CDR3 reads TGTGCCAGCAGACCGACAGGGGCTCGGGAAAAACTGTTTTTT. Protein: CASRPTGAREKLFF.

The chain couples TRBV7-6 to TRBJ2-5; D gene uncertain. CDR1 is SGHVS, CDR2 FNYEAQ, per germline. This CDR3 comprises 13 residues. V shed 1 base and J shed 1 base, with 4 bases lying between them. The CDR3 protein is CASSLGTQETQYF. DNA for the CDR3: TGTGCCAGCAGCTTAGGTACCCAAGAGACCCAGTACTTC. Drawing the rest from reference TRBV7-6 and TRBJ2-5, the complete variable domain is GAGVSQSPRYKVTKRGQDVALRCDPISGHVSLYWYRQALGQGPEFLTYFNYEAQQDKSGLPNDRFSAERPEGSISTLTIQRTEQRDSAMYRCASSLGTQETQYFGPGTRLLVL.

The chain couples TRBV19 to TRBJ1-5; D gene ambiguous. The germline gives CDR1 LNHDA, CDR2 SQIVND (reference sequence). V was shortened by 3 bases and J by 1 base, with 10 bases between the two germline ends. The CDR3 length is 15 residues. The CDR3 sequence: CASSIDPLSNQPQHF. CDR3 DNA sequence: TGTGCCAGTAGTATTGACCCCTTGAGCAATCAGCCCCAGCATTTT.

This chain joins TRBV3-1 (or the pseudogene TRBV3-2) and TRBJ1-4; D perhaps matches TRBD1 (5 bases). V was pared by 3 bases and J by 6 bases, with 5 bases between. Germline values: CDR1 LGHDT, CDR2 YNNKEL (reference sequence). This CDR3 spans 12 amino acids. In DNA form, the CDR3 reads TGTGCCAGCAGCCACAGGGATGAAAAACTGTTTTTT. Amino acid sequence: CASSHRDEKLFF.

The J gene is TRBJ2-7, the V gene TRBV10-3; 7 bases line up with TRBD1. Losses at the gene ends were 10 bases for V and 3 bases for J; bases not matched to a gene: 18. The CDR3 spans 16 residues. Germline lookup yields CDR1 ENHRY and CDR2 SYGVKD. The CDR3 coding sequence is TGTGCCACTCGTGCCCTACAGGGGAGAAGAGTCTACGAGCAGTACTTC. Its protein product is CATRALQGRRVYEQYF.

This clone has just a few counts. The V gene is TRBV10-1, the J gene TRBJ2-3; 15 nucleotides match TRBD2. This CDR3 comprises 19 residues. Germline V gene sequence: CDR1 WNHNN, CDR2 SYGVQD (reference sequence). The trim removed 0 bases at V and 3 bases at J, leaving 7 bases unmatched. The CDR3 DNA reads as TGCGCCAGCAGTGAGTCTGGGGGGACTAGCGGGAGGATAACAGATACGCAGTATTTT. Protein: CASSESGGTSGRITDTQYF.

This clone came up a few times. The genes are TRBV3-1 (or the pseudogene TRBV3-2) and TRBJ1-1; D gene unclear. Trimming cost V 0 bases and J 7 bases, with 12 bases left between them. CDR1 is LGHDT, CDR2 YNNKEL, per germline (reference sequence). The CDR3 contains 14 residues. CDR3 bases: TGTGCCAGCAGCCAAGATTCGGCGGAGGGTGAAGCTTTCTTT. It codes for CASSQDSAEGEAFF.

In its sample, this clone was seen a few times. The gene calls are TRBV4-2 and TRBJ1-5; 7 nucleotides line up with TRBD1. V was clipped by 6 bases and J by 1 base; unmatched bases: 6. The V gene's germline CDR1 is LGHNA and CDR2 YNFKEQ. This CDR3 is 15 amino acids long. CDR3: CASSNSGGSNQPQHF. For the CDR3, the DNA is TGTGCCAGCAGTAACTCAGGGGGGAGCAATCAGCCCCAGCATTTT.

The J gene is TRBJ1-3, the V gene TRBV21-1; the table gives TRBD1 as D, unverified against the DNA. TRBV21-1 is a listed pseudogene. The CDR3 is 17 residues long. Written as DNA, the CDR3 is TGTGCCAGCAGCTTTCTCAGGGGAACAGTAAGGGGAAACACCATATATTTT. Its protein product is CASSFLRGTVRGNTIYF.